This paragraph reports one TCR beta chain. Its antigen remains undetermined. No quality values exist for individual bases; no much larger clone is one base distant. The CDR3 holds 14 amino acids from the cysteine to the phenylalanine. Only CDR3 DNA remains: 42 bases, in frame from the first base. The CDR1 and CDR2 encoded by the germline V gene (reference sequence) are SEHNR and FQNEAQ. The junction shows trimming of 1 base on V and 6 bases on J, and the gene matches do not reach 3 bases of it. The meaning of the sample's time point label: baseline before first vaccination. The vaccinee samples were drawn from two UK trials, COV001 and COV002, one of which was a single-blind randomized controlled phase 2/3 trial testing AZD1222 (ChAdOx1 nCoV-19) in healthy adults. For TCRbeta chain sequencing, PBMC samples were collected from trial participants at day 0 and at day 28 after the second dose. The CDR3 regions of human TCRbeta chains were analyzed by immunosequencing. In the source study's methods: TCRs in the repertoires were matched against a reference library of SARS-CoV-2-specific TCRs that had been generated with the MIRA antigen-specificity platform. Breadth meant the fraction of unique TCRs that were SARS-CoV-2-associated, whereas depth meant the fraction of total T cells that were SARS-CoV-2-associated. Using the MIRA data, every spike-specific TCR was mapped to the spike region that the TCR reacted to and assigned to either a CD4 or a CD8 class. Log10-transformed breadth and depth values were compared by one-way ANOVA with Sidak's multiple comparisons tests. The clones in this table, taken by TCRdb from immuneACCESS, are in-frame only. Not every clone is retained; where verified, under half of the shortfall comes from an unresolved V gene, and the cause of the rest is unknown. That table furnishes V, J and clone size, whereas the DNA furnished D and trimming. In this sample the table shows about 140,000 clones, about 90% of which occur a single time. The ten largest account for approximately 3.5% of the sample.

This entry is derived from a study of T cell responses to AZD1222 COVID-19 vaccine (dated by TCRdb to the early 2020s). For context, the study as a whole: AZD1222 recipients whose second dose came at about 4 weeks and those whose second dose came at about 12 weeks were combined into one group, since spike-specific TCR depth and breadth did not differ between the two schedules. TCR sequencing was performed for about 240 trial participants, of whom some 200 were given two doses of AZD1222 and about 25 were given two doses of MenACWY control vaccine. Enrollment into the trials was organized by age into subgroups of 18-55, 56-69 and 70-plus years, and those subgroups contained roughly 150, 30 and 60 TCR-sequenced participants, respectively.

What the research found in general, with its limitations: After two AZD1222 doses, spike-specific TCR breadth and depth were significantly higher than at day 0 and than in MenACWY recipients. The vaccine-associated CD4 TCRs covered the entire spike protein, and the dominant responses fell in regions 160-218 and 743-854. Participants were mostly white British, with more females than males. The authors suggested clonal diversity may have been underestimated. Nearly half of unique spike-specific TCRs reportedly recognized epitopes outside regions mutated in the B.1.351 and B.1.1.7 variants. Because no samples from the day 14 peak response were available, repertoires could be characterized only after the peak T cell response. Conclusions about previously exposed vaccinees are limited because only a handful of AZD1222 recipients were SARS-CoV-2 seropositive at baseline. In the small 56-69-year group, the increase in depth fell short of significance, most likely because of low power.

Sequenced here: peripheral blood, sampled on day 0 of AZD1222 vaccination. The receptor was derived from an adult in good health. The chain was built from TRBV7-9 and TRBJ1-1, with 9 central nucleotides matching TRBD1. The DNA is TGTGCCAGCAGCTTAGGAGGACAGGGGTCTGAAGCTTTCTTT. Translation gives CASSLGGQGSEAFF.